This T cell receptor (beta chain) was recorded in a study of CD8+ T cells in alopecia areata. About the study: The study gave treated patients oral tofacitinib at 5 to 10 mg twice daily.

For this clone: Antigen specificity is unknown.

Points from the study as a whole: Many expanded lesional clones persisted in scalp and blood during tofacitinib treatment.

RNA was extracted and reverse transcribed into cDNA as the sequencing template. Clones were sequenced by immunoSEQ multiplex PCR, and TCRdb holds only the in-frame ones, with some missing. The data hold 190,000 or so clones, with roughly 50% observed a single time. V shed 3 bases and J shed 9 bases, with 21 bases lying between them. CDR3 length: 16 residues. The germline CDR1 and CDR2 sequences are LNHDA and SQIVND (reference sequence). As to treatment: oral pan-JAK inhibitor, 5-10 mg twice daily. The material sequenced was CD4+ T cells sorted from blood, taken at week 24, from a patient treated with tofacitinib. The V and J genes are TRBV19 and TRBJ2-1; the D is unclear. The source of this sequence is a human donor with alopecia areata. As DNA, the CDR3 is TGTGCCAGTAGTATTATTCCCGGCGAAGGCACTTCTGAGCAGTTCTTC. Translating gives CASSIIPGEGTSEQFF.